The clone carrying this T cell receptor beta chain was seen a single time. Its target is unknown. Mismatch with germline at one junction end may stem from a read error. This record belongs to a study of cytomegalovirus exposure and HLA in healthy donors. PCR involved 60 Vbeta and 13 Jbeta primers. Sequencing was performed with immunoSEQ multiplex PCR; in TCRdb, only in-frame clones are kept and a portion is missing. The sample records about 190,000 clones, roughly 84% being singletons. The germline CDR1 and CDR2 sequences are SSHAT and FNYEAQ (reference sequence). This CDR3 has 20 residues. Study-wide results and limits: The authors enumerated 150 to 200 TCR beta chains as linked to cytomegalovirus.

The specimen was PBMCs. V and J are TRBV7-7 and TRBJ2-7; 8 nucleotides line up with TRBD2. The TCR originated in a boy under 18 in good health and CMV-seronegative. In nucleotides, the CDR3 is TGTGCTAGCAGCCTAGACCGGGCTAGCGGGCAACTGGTTGGGACCTACGAGCAGTACTTC. Protein product: CASSLDRASGQLVGTYEQYF.